Below are 4 T cell receptor beta chains sequenced from a single sample in a study of T cell responses to AZD1222 COVID-19 vaccine. Assay used: immunoSEQ multiplex PCR; TCRdb lists only in-frame clones, some missing. The sample consists of approximately 130,000 clones, 90% to 95% of them appearing once. This specimen consisted of peripheral blood, obtained on day 0 of AZD1222 vaccination. The origin of the receptors is an adult in good health.

V is TRBV12-3 or TRBV12-4 and J is TRBJ2-3, with D possibly being TRBD1 (6 bases). The CDR3 contains 13 residues. Trimming cost V 5 bases and J 1 base, with 7 bases left between them. CDR3 bases: TGTGCCAGCAGTCACAGGGGCACAGATACGCAGTATTTT. As protein: CASSHRGTDTQYF.

The V call is TRBV27, the J call TRBJ2-7, with 7 bases that match TRBD2. Germline-derived CDR1 and CDR2 are MNHEY and SMNVEV (reference sequence). The CDR3 is 14 amino acids. The J segment lost 4 bases and the V segment lost 2 bases, leaving 5 bases of the junction unmatched. The CDR3 coding sequence is TGTGCCAGCAGTTTACTAGCGGAGAGATACGAGCAGTACTTC. Residues: CASSLLAERYEQYF.

This clone was seen a single time. The chain combines TRBV27 with TRBJ1-2, with TRBD1 as a possible D gene (6 bases). CDR1 and CDR2 (germline): MNHEY, SMNVEV (reference sequence). The CDR3 runs 15 residues. Deletions cut 7 bases from V and 8 bases from J, with 23 bases between. DNA of the CDR3: TGTGCCAGCACTGATGGGACGGGGGCCCAGGGGGGCTACACCTTC. It is translated as CASTDGTGAQGGYTF.

This clone was seen just once. The chain combines TRBV19 with TRBJ2-5; 8 bases fit TRBD1. CDR3 length equals 14 residues. CDR1 and CDR2 (germline): LNHDA, SQIVND (reference sequence). V shed 2 bases and J 6 bases; nucleotides not matched to a gene: 5. CDR3 sequence: CASSILGQGKTQYF. Here the CDR3 DNA reads TGTGCCAGTAGTATACTCGGACAGGGCAAGACCCAGTACTTC.